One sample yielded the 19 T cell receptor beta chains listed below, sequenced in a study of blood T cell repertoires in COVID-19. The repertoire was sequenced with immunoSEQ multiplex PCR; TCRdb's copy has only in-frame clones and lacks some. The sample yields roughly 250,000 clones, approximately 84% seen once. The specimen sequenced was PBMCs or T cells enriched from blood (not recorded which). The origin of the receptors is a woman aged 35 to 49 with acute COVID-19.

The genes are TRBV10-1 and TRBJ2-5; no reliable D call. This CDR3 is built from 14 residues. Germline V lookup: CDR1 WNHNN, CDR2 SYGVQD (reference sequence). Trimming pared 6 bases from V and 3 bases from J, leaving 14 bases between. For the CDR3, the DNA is TGCGCCAGCAGCGACGGCGGCTCAAAAGAGACCCAGTACTTC. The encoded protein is CASSDGGSKETQYF.

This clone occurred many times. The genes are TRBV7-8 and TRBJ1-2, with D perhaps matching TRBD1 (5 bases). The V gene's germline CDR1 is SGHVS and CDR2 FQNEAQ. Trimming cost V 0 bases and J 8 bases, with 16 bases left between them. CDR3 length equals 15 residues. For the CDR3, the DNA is TGTGCCAGCAGCTTAGCGCGGGACTGGCGATCGGGCTACACCTTC. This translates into CASSLARDWRSGYTF. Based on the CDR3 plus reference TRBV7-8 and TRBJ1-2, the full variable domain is GAGVSQSPRYKVAKRGQDVALRCDPISGHVSLFWYQQALGQGPEFLTYFQNEAQLDKSGLPSDRFFAERPEGSVSTLKIQRTQQEDSAVYLCASSLARDWRSGYTFGSGTRLTVV.

CDR3 residues: CASSFGWTGGVTEAFF. The CDR3, as DNA: TGTGCCAGCAGCTTCGGCTGGACGGGAGGGGTCACTGAAGCTTTCTTT. The V call is TRBV5-5, the J call TRBJ1-1, with a weak D call TRBD1 (5 bases). The CDR3 length is 16 residues. The ends were cut back, 2 bases at V and 4 bases at J, with 18 bases in the middle. CDR1 is SGHKS and CDR2 is YYEKEE in the germline V gene (reference sequence).

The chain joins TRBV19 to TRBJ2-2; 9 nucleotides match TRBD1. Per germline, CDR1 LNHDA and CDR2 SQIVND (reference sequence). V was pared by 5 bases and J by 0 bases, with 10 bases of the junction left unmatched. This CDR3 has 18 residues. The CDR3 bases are TGTGCCAGTAGTCGGGAAACAGGGGGCGAGGCGAACACCGGGGAGCTGTTTTTT. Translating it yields CASSRETGGEANTGELFF.

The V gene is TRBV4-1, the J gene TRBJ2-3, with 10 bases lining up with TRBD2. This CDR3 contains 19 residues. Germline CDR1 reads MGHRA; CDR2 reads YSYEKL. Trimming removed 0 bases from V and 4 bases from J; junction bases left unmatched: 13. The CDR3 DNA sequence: TGCGCCAGCAGCCAAGAGAGGCTAGCGGGAGAGCTTAGCGCAGATACGCAGTATTTT. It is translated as CASSQERLAGELSADTQYF.

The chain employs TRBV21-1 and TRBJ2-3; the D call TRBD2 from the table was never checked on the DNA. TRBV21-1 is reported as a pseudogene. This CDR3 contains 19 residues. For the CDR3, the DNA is TGTGCCAGCAGCTCCCCTGGGCTAGCGGGGCTAAAGAGCACAGATACGCAGTATTTT. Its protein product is CASSSPGLAGLKSTDTQYF.

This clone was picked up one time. The CDR3 DNA sequence: TGCAGTGCTACAATTACTGGTGGCTACACCTTC. The encoded protein is CSATITGGYTF. The chain recombines TRBV20-1 with TRBJ1-2; no clear D gene. V lost 4 bases and J lost 7, with 10 bases in between. The CDR3 is 11 amino acids. Germline V CDR1 and CDR2: DFQATT, SNEGSKA (reference sequence).

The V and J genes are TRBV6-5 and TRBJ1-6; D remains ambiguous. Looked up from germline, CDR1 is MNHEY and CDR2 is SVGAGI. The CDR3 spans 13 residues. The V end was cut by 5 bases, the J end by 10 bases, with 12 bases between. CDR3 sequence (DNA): TGTGCCAGCAGTCGGGTCCGAAAATCACCCCTCCACTTT. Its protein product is CASSRVRKSPLHF.

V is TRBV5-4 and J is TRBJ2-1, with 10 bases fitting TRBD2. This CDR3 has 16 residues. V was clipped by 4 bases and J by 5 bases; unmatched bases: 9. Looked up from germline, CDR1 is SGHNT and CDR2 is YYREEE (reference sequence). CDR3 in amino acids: CASSPVSGRAHNEQFF. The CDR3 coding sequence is TGTGCCAGCAGCCCTGTCAGCGGGAGGGCTCACAATGAGCAGTTCTTC. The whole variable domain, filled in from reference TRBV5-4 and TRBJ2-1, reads ETGVTQSPTHLIKTRGQQVTLRCSSQSGHNTVSWYQQALGQGPQFIFQYYREEENGRGNFPPRFSGLQFPNYSSELNVNALELDDSALYLCASSPVSGRAHNEQFFGPGTRLTVL.

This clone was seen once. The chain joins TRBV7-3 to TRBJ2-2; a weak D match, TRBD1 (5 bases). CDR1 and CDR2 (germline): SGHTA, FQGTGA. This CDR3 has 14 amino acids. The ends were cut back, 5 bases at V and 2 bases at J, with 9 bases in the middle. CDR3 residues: CASSPDRNTGELFF. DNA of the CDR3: TGTGCCAGCAGCCCCGACAGAAACACCGGGGAGCTGTTTTTT.

CDR3 region: CASNIAGTSNQPQHF. The DNA for the CDR3 is TGTGCCAGCAACATCGCCGGGACAAGTAACCAGCCCCAGCATTTT. This sequence joins TRBV2 and TRBJ1-5, with a possible D match to TRBD1 (6 bases). CDR3 length equals 15 residues. The germline V gene encodes CDR1 SNHLY and CDR2 FYNNEI. V lost 7 bases to trimming and J lost 7 bases, with 20 bases between them.

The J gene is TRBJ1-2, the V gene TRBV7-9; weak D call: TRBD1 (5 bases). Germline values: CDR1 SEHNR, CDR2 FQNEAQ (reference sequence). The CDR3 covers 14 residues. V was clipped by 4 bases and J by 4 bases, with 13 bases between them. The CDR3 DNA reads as TGTGCCAGCAGCTCCGCCGGGACTACCTATGGCTACACCTTC. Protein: CASSSAGTTYGYTF. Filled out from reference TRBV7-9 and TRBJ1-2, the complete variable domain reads DTGVSQNPRHKITKRGQNVTFRCDPISEHNRLYWYRQTLGQGPEFLTYFQNEAQLEKSRLLSDRFSAERPKGSFSTLEIQRTEQGDSAMYLCASSSAGTTYGYTFGSGTRLTVV.

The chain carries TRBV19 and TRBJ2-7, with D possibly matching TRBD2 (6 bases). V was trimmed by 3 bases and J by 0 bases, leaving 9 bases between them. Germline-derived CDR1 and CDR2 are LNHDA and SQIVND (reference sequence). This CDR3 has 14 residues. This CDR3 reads CASSMSSDSYEQYF. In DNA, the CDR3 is TGTGCCAGTAGTATGTCTAGCGACTCCTACGAGCAGTACTTC.

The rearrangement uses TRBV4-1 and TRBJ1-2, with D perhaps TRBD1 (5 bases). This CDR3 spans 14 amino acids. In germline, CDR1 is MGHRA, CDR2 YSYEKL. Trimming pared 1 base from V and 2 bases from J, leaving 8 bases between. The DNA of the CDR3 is TGCGCCAGCAGCCAAGTGGCAGGGAACTATGGCTACACCTTC. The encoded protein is CASSQVAGNYGYTF.

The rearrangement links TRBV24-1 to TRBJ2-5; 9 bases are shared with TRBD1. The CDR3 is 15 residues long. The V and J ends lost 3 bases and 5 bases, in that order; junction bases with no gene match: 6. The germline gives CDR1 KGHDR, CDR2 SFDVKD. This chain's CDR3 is CATSDPTGGGETQYF. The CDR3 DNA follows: TGTGCCACCAGTGATCCAACAGGGGGCGGGGAGACCCAGTACTTC.

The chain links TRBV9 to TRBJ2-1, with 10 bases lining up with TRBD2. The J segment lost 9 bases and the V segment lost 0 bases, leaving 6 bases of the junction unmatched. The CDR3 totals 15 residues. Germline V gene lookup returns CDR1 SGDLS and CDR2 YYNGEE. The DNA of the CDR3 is TGTGCCAGCAGCGTAGATCTAGCGGGAGAGGGTGAGCAGTTCTTC. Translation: CASSVDLAGEGEQFF.

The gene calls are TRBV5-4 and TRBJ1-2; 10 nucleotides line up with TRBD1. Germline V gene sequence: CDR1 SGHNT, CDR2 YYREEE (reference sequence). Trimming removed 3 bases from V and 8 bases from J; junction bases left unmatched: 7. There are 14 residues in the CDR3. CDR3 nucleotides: TGTGCCAGCAGCTCTCGGACAGGGGGGTGGGGCTACACCTTC. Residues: CASSSRTGGWGYTF.

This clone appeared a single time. The CDR3 loop reads CASSLTGLQHITDTQYF. The DNA for the CDR3 is TGTGCCAGCAGCTTGACAGGGCTCCAACACATCACAGATACGCAGTATTTT. The genes are TRBV5-4 and TRBJ2-3; tentatively, D is TRBD1 (6 bases). Trimming left V 1 base short and J 2 bases short, with 17 bases between. This CDR3 is 17 amino acids long. Germline-derived CDR1 and CDR2 are SGHNT and YYREEE (reference sequence).

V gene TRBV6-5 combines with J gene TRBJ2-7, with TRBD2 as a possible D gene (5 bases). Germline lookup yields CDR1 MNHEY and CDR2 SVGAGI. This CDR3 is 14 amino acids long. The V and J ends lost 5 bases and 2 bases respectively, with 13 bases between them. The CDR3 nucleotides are TGTGCCAGCAGTCGAATTACCGGGGCCTACGAGCAGTACTTC. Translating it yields CASSRITGAYEQYF.